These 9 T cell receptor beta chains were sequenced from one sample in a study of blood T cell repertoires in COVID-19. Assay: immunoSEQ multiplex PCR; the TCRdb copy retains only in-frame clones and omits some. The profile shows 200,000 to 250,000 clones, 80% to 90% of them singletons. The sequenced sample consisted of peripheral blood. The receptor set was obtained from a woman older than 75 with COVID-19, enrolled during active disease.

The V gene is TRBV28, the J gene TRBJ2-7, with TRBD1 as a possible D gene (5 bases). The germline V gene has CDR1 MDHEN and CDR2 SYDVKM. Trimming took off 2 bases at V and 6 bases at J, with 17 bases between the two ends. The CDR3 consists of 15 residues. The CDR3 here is CASSLPEAGKGEQYF. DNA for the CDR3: TGTGCCAGCAGTTTACCCGAGGCAGGGAAGGGCGAGCAGTACTTC. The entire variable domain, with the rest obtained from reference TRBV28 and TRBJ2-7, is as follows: DVKVTQSSRYLVKRTGEKVFLECVQDMDHENMFWYRQDPGLGLRLIYFSYDVKMKEKGDIPEGYSVSREKKERFSLILESASTNQTSMYLCASSLPEAGKGEQYFGPGTRLTVT.

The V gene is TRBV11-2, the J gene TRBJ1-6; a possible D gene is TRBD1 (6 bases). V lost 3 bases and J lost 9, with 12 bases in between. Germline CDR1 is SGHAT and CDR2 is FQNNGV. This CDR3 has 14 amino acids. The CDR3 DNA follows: TGTGCCAGCAGCTTGACAGGTCGGGGTTCACCCCTCCACTTT. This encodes CASSLTGRGSPLHF.

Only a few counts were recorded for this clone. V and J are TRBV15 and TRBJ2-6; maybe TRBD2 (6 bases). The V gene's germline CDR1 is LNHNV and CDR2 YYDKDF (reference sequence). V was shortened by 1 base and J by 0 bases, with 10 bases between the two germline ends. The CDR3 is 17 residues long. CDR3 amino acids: CATSRGGVSSGANVLTF. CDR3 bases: TGTGCCACCAGCAGAGGCGGGGTGAGCTCTGGGGCCAACGTCCTGACTTTC.

The CDR3 loop reads CASRLSGMNTEAFF. The CDR3 DNA reads as TGTGCCAGCAGGCTTTCAGGGATGAACACTGAAGCTTTCTTT. The chain joins TRBV28 to TRBJ1-1, with D possibly being TRBD1 (5 bases). The CDR3 has 14 amino acids. The ends were cut back, 6 bases at V and 0 bases at J, with 11 bases in the middle. The V gene's germline CDR1 is MDHEN and CDR2 SYDVKM.

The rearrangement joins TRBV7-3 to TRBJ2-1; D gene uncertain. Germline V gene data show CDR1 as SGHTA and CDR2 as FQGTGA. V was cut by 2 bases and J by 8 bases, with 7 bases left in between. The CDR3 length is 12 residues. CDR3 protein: CASSLGLDEQFF. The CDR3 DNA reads TGTGCCAGCAGCTTAGGGCTCGATGAGCAGTTCTTC.

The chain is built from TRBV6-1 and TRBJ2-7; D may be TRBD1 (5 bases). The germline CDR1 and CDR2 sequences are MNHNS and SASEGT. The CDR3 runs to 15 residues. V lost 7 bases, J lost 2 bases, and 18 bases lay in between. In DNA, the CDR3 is TGTGCCAGCAAAACAGGTTCGGAAGGGGCCTACGAGCAGTACGTC. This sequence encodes CASKTGSEGAYEQYV.

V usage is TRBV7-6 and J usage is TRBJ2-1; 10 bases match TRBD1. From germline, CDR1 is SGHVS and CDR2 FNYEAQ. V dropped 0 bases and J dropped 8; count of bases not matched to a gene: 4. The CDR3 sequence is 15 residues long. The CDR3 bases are TGTGCCAGCAGCTTAGCCGGGACAGGGGTTTATGAGCAGTTCTTC. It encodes CASSLAGTGVYEQFF.

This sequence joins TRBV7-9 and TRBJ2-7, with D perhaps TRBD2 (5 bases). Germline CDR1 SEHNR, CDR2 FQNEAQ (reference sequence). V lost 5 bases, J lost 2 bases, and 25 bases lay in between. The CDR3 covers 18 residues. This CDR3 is CASSPRERFKDPAYEQYV. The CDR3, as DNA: TGTGCCAGCAGCCCTAGAGAGCGGTTTAAGGACCCAGCCTACGAGCAGTACGTC.

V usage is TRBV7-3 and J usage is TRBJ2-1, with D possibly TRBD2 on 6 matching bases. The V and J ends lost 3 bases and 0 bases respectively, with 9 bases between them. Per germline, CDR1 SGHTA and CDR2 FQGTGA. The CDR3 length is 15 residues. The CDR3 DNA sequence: TGTGCCAGCAGCTTGCGGGGAACCTCCTACAATGAGCAGTTCTTC. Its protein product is CASSLRGTSYNEQFF.